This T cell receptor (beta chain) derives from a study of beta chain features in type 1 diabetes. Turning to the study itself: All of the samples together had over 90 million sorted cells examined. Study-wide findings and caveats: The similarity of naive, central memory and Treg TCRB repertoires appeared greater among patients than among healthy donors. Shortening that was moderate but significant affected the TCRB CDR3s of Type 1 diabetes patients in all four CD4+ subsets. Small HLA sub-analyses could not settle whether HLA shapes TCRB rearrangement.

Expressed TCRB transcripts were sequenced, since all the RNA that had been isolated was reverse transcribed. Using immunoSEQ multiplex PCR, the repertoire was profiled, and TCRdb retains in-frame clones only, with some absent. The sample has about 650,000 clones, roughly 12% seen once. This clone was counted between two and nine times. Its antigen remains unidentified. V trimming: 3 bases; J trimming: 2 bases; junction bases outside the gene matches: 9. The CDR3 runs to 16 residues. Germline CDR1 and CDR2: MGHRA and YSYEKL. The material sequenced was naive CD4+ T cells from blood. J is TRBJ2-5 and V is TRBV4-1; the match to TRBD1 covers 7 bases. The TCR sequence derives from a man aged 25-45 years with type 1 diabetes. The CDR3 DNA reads TGCGCCAGCAGCCAGGGGTTGCCAGGGGGTCAAGAGACCCAGTACTTC. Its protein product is CASSQGLPGGQETQYF.